Listed below are T cell receptor beta chains from one sample, sequenced in a study of cytomegalovirus exposure and HLA in healthy donors. The repertoire was sequenced with immunoSEQ multiplex PCR; TCRdb's copy has only in-frame clones and lacks some. The sample includes approximately 210,000 clones, about 85% of them seen just once. The sequenced sample consisted of PBMCs. The receptors originated from a male donor in good health and CMV-seropositive. The CDR3 runs from the conserved cysteine through the conserved F or W. D genes are given only for firm matches. Part of the rows lack a size; the others show once, few, many or a class for expanded clones.

j_gene,v_gene,abundance,d_gene,CDR3aa,CDR3nt
TRBJ2-1,TRBV9,-,TRBD2,CASSVLGTNPGPNEQFF,TGTGCCAGCAGCGTGCTGGGGACTAACCCGGGACCCAATGAGCAGTTCTTC
TRBJ2-7,TRBV5-1,-,TRBD1,CASSLDRGITYEQYF,TGCGCCAGCAGCTTGGACAGGGGCATTACCTACGAGCAGTACTTC
TRBJ2-5,TRBV29-1,-,-,CSVVPISGEEETQYF,TGCAGCGTTGTACCTATTTCGGGGGAGGAAGAGACCCAGTACTTC
TRBJ1-4,TRBV19,-,-,CASSIGGTGGEKLFF,TGTGCCAGTAGTATAGGGGGGACCGGGGGTGAAAAACTGTTTTTT
TRBJ1-2,TRBV21-1,-,-,CASSKTRPTGANYGYTF,TGTGCCAGCAGCAAAACCCGCCCCACAGGCGCTAACTATGGCTACACCTTC
TRBJ1-6,TRBV7-3,-,-,CASSRTDNSPLHF,TGTGCCAGCAGTCGGACAGATAATTCACCCCTCCACTTT
TRBJ2-1,TRBV7-2,once,-,CASSLAGGPYNEQFF,TGTGCCAGCAGCTTAGCGGGGGGGCCGTACAATGAGCAGTTCTTC
TRBJ1-1,TRBV7-3,-,TRBD1,CASSWTGGGEAFF,TGTGCCAGCAGCTGGACAGGGGGGGGTGAAGCTTTCTTT
TRBJ1-2,TRBV29-1,-,TRBD1,CSVVILGTEGYGYTF,TGCAGCGTTGTTATACTCGGGACAGAGGGTTATGGCTACACCTTC
TRBJ1-3,TRBV4-1,few,-,CASSQVPQGAGNTIYF,TGCGCCAGCAGCCAAGTACCACAGGGCGCTGGAAACACCATATATTTT
TRBJ1-1,TRBV5-1,-,TRBD1,CASSLRTGGNTEAFF,TGCGCCAGCAGCTTAAGGACAGGGGGGAACACTGAAGCTTTCTTT
TRBJ1-6,TRBV7-3,-,TRBD1,CASSLRQGESPLHF,TGTGCCAGCAGCTTACGGCAGGGGGAGTCACCCCTCCACTTT
TRBJ1-6,TRBV4-3,-,-,CASSQDSGIGSPLHF,TGCGCCAGCAGCCAAGATTCAGGGATAGGTTCACCCCTCCACTTT
TRBJ1-1,TRBV10-2,once,-,CASSVSEMNTEAFF,TGCGCCAGCAGTGTCAGTGAAATGAACACTGAAGCTTTCTTT
TRBJ1-2,TRBV19,-,-,CASSPSPLGVVGYTF,TGTGCCAGTAGTCCAAGCCCTCTCGGGGTAGTTGGCTACACCTTC
TRBJ1-1,TRBV7-9,-,-,CASSLGSMNTEAFF,TGTGCCAGCAGCTTAGGCAGTATGAACACTGAAGCTTTCTTT
TRBJ2-2,TRBV7-2,few,-,CASSATGGGGELFF,TGTGCCAGCAGCGCCACAGGGGGGGGCGGGGAGCTGTTTTTT
TRBJ2-3,TRBV7-9,-,TRBD2,CASSLGGLARGDTQYF,TGTGCCAGCAGCTTAGGGGGACTAGCCCGGGGCGATACGCAGTATTTT
TRBJ1-4,TRBV4-3,-,-,CASSQGGATNEKLFF,TGCGCCAGCAGCCAAGGTGGAGCAACTAATGAAAAACTGTTTTTT
TRBJ2-7,TRBV9,-,-,CASSPFSYEQYF,TGTGCCAGCAGCCCTTTCTCCTACGAGCAGTACTTC
TRBJ2-3,TRBV11-1,-,TRBD2,CASSYGAGATDTQYF,TGTGCCAGCAGCTACGGAGCGGGAGCCACAGATACGCAGTATTTT
TRBJ2-3,TRBV15,-,TRBD1,CATSPRTGRQGADTQYF,TGTGCCACCAGCCCGCGGACAGGAAGGCAGGGGGCAGATACGCAGTATTTT